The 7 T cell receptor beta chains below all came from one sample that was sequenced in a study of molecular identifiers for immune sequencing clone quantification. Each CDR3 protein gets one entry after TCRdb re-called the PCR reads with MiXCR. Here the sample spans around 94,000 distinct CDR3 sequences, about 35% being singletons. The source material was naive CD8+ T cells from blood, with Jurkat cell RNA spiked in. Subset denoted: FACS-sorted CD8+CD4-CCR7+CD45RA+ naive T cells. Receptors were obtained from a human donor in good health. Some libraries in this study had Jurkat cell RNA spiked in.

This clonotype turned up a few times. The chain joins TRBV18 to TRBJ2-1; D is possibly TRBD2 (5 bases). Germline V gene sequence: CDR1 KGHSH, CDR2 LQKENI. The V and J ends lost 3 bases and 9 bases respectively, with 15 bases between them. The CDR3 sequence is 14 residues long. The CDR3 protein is CASSPDEGLGEQFF. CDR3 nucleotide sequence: TGTGCCAGCTCACCTGATGAGGGCCTCGGTGAGCAGTTCTTC. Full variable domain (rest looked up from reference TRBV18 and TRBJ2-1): NAGVMQNPRHLVRRRGQEARLRCSPMKGHSHVYWYRQLPEEGLKFMVYLQKENIIDESGMPKERFSAEFPKEGPSILRIQQVVRGDSAAYFCASSPDEGLGEQFFGPGTRLTVL.

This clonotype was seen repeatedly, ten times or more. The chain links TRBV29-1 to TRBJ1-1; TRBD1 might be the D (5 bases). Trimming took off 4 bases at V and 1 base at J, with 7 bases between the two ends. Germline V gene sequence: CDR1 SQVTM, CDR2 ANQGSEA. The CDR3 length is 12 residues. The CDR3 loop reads CSVVGTNTEAFF. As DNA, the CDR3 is TGCAGCGTTGTTGGGACGAACACTGAAGCTTTCTTT. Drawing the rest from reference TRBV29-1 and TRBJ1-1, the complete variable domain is SAVISQKPSRDICQRGTSLTIQCQVDSQVTMMFWYRQQPGQSLTLIATANQGSEATYESGFVIDKFPISRPNLTFSTLTVSNMSPEDSSIYLCSVVGTNTEAFFGQGTRLTVV.

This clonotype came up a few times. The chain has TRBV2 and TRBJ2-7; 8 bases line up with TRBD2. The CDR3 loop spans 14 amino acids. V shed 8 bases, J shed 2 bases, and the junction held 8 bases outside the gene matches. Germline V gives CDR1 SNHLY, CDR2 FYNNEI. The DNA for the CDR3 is TGTGCCAGCCTGGCTGGGCGGGGGGCCTACGAGCAGTACTTC. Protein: CASLAGRGAYEQYF.

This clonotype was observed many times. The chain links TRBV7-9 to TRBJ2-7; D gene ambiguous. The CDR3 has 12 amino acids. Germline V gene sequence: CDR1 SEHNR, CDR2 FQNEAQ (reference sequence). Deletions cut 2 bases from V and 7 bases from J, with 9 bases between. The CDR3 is CASSLTANEQYF. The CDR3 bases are TGTGCCAGCAGCTTAACAGCGAATGAGCAGTACTTC.

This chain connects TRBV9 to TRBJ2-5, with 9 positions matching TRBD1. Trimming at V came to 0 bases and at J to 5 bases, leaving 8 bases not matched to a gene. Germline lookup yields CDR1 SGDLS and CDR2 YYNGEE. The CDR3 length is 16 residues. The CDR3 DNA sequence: TGTGCCAGCAGCGTAGCTACAGGGGGCCGGAGTGAGACCCAGTACTTC. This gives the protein CASSVATGGRSETQYF.

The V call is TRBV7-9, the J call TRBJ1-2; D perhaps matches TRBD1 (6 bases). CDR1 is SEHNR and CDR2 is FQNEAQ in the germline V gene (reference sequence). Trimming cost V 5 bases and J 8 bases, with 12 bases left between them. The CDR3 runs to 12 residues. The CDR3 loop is CASSPIQGGYTF. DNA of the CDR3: TGTGCCAGCAGCCCAATTCAGGGGGGCTACACCTTC.

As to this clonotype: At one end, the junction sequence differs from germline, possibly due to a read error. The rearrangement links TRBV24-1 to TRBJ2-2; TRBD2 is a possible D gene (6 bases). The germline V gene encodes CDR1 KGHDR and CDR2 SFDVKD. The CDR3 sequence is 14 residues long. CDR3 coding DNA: TGTGCCACCAGTGAACTAGCAGACACCGAGGAGCTGTTTTTT. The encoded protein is CATSELADTEELFF.